This TCR beta chain is drawn from a study of CD8+ T cells in alopecia areata. Of note for this clone: Its target is not known.

Extracted RNA was reverse transcribed into cDNA, the sequencing template. Assay: immunoSEQ multiplex PCR; the TCRdb copy retains only in-frame clones and omits some. The table has about 110,000 clones, around 59% seen once; the top ten hold 20% to 25%. In germline, CDR1 is SEHNR, CDR2 FQNEAQ (reference sequence). The CDR3 totals 15 residues. Trimming took 2 bases from V and 0 from J, leaving 10 bases between them. General study points: Although TCR sharing was seen in mice, sharing across patients was less clear, possibly for HLA-related reasons.

Sequencing input: CD8+ T cells sorted from blood. The receptor's source is a human donor in good health. The chain has TRBV7-9 and TRBJ1-1, with a weak D call TRBD1 (6 bases). The CDR3 sequence is CASSLWTAMNTEAFF. CDR3 DNA sequence: TGTGCCAGCAGCTTATGGACAGCTATGAACACTGAAGCTTTCTTT.